This T cell receptor beta chain was observed in a study of blood T cells in healthy people across ages. Notes on the study in general: Researchers judged that diversity estimates from one million T cells fell short of true values.

Sample-barcoded 5' priming and a J-beta primer mix drove a second PCR of about 6 to 12 cycles. Each cDNA molecule carried a tag from a template-switch adaptor that contained 12 random nucleotides. One entry per CDR3 protein results from TCRdb running MiXCR on the 5' RACE reads. This sample yields about 1,500,000 distinct CDR3 sequences, of which 35% to 45% are seen a single time; around 8% belongs to the top ten. As for this clonotype: Its antigen is not known.

The germline CDR1 and CDR2 sequences are MGHDK and SYGVNS. The CDR3 loop spans 15 amino acids. V lost 3 bases, J lost 3 bases, and 5 bases stayed unmatched. Every sample had a minimum of 6 million PBMCs isolated. The sample comprised blood. The TCR was taken from a young woman in good health. This rearrangement joins TRBV25-1 to TRBJ2-3; 8 bases align to TRBD2. This chain's CDR3 is CASSDGGVRTDTQYF. For the CDR3, the DNA is TGTGCCAGCAGTGACGGGGGGGTAAGGACAGATACGCAGTATTTT. The entire variable domain, with the rest obtained from reference TRBV25-1 and TRBJ2-3, is as follows: EADIYQTPRYLVIGTGKKITLECSQTMGHDKMYWYQQDPGMELHLIHYSYGVNSTEKGDLSSESTVSRIRTEHFPLTLESARPSHTSQYLCASSDGGVRTDTQYFGPGTRLTVL.